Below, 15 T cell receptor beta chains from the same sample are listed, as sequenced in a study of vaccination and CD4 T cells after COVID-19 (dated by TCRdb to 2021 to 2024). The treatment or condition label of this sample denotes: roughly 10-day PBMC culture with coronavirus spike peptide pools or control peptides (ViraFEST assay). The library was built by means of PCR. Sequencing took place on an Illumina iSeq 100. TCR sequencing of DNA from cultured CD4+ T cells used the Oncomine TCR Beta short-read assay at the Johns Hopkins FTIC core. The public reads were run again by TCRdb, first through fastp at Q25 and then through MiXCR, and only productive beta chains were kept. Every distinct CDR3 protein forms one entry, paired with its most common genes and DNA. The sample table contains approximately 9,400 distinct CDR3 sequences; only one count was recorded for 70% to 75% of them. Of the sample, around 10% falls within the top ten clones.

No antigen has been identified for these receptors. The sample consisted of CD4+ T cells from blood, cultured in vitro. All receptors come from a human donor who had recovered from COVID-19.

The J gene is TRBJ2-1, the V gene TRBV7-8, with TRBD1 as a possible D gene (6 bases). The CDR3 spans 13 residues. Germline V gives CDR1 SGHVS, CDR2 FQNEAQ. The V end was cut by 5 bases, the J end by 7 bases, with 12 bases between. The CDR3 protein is CASSHPTGNEQFF. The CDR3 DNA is TGTGCCAGCAGCCACCCCACAGGGAATGAGCAGTTCTTC.

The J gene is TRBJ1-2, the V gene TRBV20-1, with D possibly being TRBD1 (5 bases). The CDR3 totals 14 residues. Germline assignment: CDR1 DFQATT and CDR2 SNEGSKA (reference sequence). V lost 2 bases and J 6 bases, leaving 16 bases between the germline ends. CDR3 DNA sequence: TGCAGTGCTAGAATGCAGGGCCTCGCAGATGGCTACACCTTC. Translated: CSARMQGLADGYTF.

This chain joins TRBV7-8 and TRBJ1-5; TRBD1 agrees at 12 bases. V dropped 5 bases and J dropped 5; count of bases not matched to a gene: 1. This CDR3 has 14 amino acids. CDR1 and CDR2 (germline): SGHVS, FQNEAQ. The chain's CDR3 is CASSGTGGYQPQHF. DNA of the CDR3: TGTGCCAGCAGCGGGACAGGGGGCTATCAGCCCCAGCATTTT.

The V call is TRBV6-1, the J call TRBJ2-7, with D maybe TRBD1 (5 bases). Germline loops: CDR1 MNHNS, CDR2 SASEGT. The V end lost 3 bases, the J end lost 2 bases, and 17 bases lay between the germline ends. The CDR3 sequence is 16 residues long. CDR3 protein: CASSDGRANFPYEQYF. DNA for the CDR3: TGTGCCAGCAGTGATGGCAGGGCCAACTTTCCCTACGAGCAGTACTTC.

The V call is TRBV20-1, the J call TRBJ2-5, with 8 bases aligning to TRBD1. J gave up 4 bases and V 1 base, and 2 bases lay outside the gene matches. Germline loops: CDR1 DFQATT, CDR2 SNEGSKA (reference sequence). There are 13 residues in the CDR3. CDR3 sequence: CSARGTGRETQYF. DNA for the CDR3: TGCAGTGCTAGAGGGACAGGGAGAGAGACCCAGTACTTC.

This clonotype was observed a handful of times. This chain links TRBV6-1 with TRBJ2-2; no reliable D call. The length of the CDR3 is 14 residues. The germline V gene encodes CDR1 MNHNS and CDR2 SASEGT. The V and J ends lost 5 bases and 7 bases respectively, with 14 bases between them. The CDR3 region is CASSRAEVGGELFF. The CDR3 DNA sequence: TGTGCCAGCAGTAGGGCAGAAGTGGGCGGGGAGCTGTTTTTT.

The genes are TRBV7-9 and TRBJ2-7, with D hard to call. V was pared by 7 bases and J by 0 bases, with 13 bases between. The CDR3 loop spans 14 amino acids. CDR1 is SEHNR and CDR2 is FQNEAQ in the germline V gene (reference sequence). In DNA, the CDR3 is TGTGCCAGCACTCTACAGTGGAGCTCCTACGAGCAGTACTTC. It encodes CASTLQWSSYEQYF.

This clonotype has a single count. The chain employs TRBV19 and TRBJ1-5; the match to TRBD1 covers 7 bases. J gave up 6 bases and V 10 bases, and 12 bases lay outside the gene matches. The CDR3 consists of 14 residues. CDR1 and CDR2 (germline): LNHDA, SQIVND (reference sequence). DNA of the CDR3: TGTGCCACCTCGACGGACAGGCGGGTTCAGCCCCAGCATTTT. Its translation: CATSTDRRVQPQHF.

The CDR3 coding sequence is TGTGCCAGCAGTTTTGAGTTCGGGGTAATCAATCAGCCCCAGCATTTT. This codes for CASSFEFGVINQPQHF. The J gene is TRBJ1-5, the V gene TRBV6-5; D is undetermined. This CDR3 spans 16 amino acids. Looked up from germline, CDR1 is MNHEY and CDR2 is SVGAGI. Trimming took 4 bases from V and 3 from J, leaving 16 bases between them.

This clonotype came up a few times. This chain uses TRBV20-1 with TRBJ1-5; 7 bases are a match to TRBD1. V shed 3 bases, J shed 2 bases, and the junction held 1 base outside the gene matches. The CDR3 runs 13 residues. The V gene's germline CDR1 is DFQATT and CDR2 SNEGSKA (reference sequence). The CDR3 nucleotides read TGCAGTGCTAGGGGGACAGGCAATCAGCCCCAGCATTTT. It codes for CSARGTGNQPQHF.

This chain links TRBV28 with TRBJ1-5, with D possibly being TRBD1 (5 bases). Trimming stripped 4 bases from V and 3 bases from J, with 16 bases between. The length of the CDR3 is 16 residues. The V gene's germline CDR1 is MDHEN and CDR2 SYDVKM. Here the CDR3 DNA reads TGTGCCAGCAGTTCACTTGGTGGCAGGGTCAATCAGCCCCAGCATTTT. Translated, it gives CASSSLGGRVNQPQHF.

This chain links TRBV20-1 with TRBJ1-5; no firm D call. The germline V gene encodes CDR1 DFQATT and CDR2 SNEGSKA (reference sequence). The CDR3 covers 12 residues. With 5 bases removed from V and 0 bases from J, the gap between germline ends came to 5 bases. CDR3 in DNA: TGCAGTGCTGGCCGTAGCAATCAGCCCCAGCATTTT. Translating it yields CSAGRSNQPQHF.

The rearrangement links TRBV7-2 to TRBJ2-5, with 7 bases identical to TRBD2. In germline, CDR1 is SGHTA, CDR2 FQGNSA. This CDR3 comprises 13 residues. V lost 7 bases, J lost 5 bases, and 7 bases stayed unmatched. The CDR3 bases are TGTGCCAGCACCCTCCGGGGAGGGGAGACCCAGTACTTC. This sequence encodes CASTLRGGETQYF.

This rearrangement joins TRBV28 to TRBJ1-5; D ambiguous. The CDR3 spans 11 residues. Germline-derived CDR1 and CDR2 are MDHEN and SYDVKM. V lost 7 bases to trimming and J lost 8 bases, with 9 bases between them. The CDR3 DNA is TGTGCCAGCACCCTTATTGAGCCCCAGCATTTT. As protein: CASTLIEPQHF.

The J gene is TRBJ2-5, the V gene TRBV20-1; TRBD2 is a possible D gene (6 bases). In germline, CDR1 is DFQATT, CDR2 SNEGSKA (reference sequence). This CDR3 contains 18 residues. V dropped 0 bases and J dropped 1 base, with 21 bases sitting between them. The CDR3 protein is CSARDWLISRDRQETQYF. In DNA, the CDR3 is TGCAGTGCTAGAGATTGGTTAATTTCGCGGGACCGCCAAGAGACCCAGTACTTC.